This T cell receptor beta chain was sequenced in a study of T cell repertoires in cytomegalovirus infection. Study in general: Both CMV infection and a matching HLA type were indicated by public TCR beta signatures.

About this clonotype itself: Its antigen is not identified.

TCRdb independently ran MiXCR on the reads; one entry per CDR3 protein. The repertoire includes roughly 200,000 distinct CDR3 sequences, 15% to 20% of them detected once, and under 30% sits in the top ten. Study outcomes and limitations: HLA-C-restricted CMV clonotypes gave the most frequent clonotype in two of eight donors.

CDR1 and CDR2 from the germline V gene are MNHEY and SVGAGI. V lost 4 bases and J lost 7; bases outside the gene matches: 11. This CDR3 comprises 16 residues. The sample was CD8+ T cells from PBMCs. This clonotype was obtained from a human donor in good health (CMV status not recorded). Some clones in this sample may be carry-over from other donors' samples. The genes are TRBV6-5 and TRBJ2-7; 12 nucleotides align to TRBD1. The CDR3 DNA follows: TGTGCCAGCAGTTTCCGGCCGGGACAGGGGGCGCGTGAGCAGTACTTC. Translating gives CASSFRPGQGAREQYF.